This T cell receptor (beta chain) was profiled in a study of preoperative IRX-2 immunotherapy in early breast cancer. This CDR3 region has 16 residues. Unmatched junction bases numbered 4, after V lost 2 bases and J lost 1 base. CDR1 and CDR2 from the germline V gene are MDHEN and SYDVKM. As for treatment: preoperative locoregional IRX-2 cytokine immunotherapy. This phase Ib study tested locoregional IRX-2 cytokine immunotherapy given before surgery. Assay: immunoSEQ multiplex PCR; the TCRdb copy retains only in-frame clones and omits some. The sample consists of about 67,000 clones, roughly 94% of them appearing once.

This specimen was taken from a patient treated with IRX-2 immunotherapy. The gene calls are TRBV28 and TRBJ2-3; 9 bases match TRBD2. The TCR was taken from a human donor with breast cancer. As DNA, the CDR3 is TGTGCCAGCAGTTTACGCCGGACTAGCGGCACAGATACGCAGTATTTT. It encodes CASSLRRTSGTDTQYF.